What follows describes a single T cell receptor (beta chain). The antigen remains undetermined. This could be a read error, since a much larger clone is one nucleotide away. This sample was included in a study of CD8+CD57+ T cells in acquired aplastic anemia. The ends were cut back, 8 bases at V and 6 bases at J, with 7 bases in the middle. The CDR3 totals 10 residues. The study's findings and limits: Patients and controls had CD8+ Simpson's diversity values that were not significantly distinct.

Both TCR beta VDJ combination and CDR3 sequence profiling were carried out. Genomic DNA was the template for this profiling. One entry per CDR3 protein results from TCRdb running MiXCR on the reads. Of fewer than 250,000 distinct CDR3 sequences in the sample, more than 45% were seen once. Flow cytometry had shown expanded CD8+CD57+ cells in the patients chosen for sequencing. The rearrangement uses TRBV12-3 or TRBV12-4 and TRBJ1-1; D might be TRBD1 (6 bases). The sequenced sample consisted of sorted CD4+, CD8+, or CD8+CD57+ T cells (not recorded which) from PBMCs. The TCR sequence derives from a human donor with aplastic anemia. The CDR3 region is CASGQSEAFF. In nucleotides, the CDR3 is TGTGCCAGCGGACAGTCTGAAGCTTTCTTT.